This T cell receptor (beta chain) was obtained from a study of T cells after yellow fever vaccination. Study-wide results and limits: A weaker but faster secondary response was observed, peaking on day 5 versus 15. The study re-detected most primary-vaccination clones after the booster (under 97% CD4, around 90% CD8).

As for this clonotype: Its antigen remains unidentified.

Between the trimmed V and J ends, which lost 0 bases and 1 base, there was a span of 19 bases. The V gene's germline CDR1 is SGHDT and CDR2 YYEEEE. The CDR3 runs to 18 residues. The authors made TCR cDNA by 5'RACE template switching, adding a universal primer site and UMIs. TCRdb itself ran the 5' RACE reads through MiXCR, one entry per CDR3 protein. The repertoire holds under 400,000 distinct CDR3 sequences, with approximately 13% as singletons. The sequenced sample was CD4+ T cells sorted from PBMCs, obtained 15 days after the yellow fever booster vaccination. This receptor was identified in a young man who received the YFV17D yellow fever vaccine. The V call is TRBV5-6, the J call TRBJ2-5; the D gene could be TRBD1 or TRBD2 (5 bases each). CDR3 protein: CASSLAQGERRGQETQYF. CDR3 bases: TGTGCCAGCAGCTTGGCCCAGGGAGAAAGGAGAGGCCAAGAGACCCAGTACTTC.